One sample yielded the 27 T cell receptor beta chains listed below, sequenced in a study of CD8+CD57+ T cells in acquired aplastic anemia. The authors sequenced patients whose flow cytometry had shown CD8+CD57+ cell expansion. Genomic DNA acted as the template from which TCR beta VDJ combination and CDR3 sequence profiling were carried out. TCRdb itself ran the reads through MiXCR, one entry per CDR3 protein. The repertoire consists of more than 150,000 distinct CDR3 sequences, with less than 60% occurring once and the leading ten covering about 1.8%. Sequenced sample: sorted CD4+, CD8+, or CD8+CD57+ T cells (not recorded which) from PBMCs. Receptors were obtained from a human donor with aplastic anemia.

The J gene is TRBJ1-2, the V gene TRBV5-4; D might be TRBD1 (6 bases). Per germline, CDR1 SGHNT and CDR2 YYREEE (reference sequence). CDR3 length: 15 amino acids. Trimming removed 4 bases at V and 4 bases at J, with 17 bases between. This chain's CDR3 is CASSMGTFVTYGYTF. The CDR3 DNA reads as TGTGCCAGCAGCATGGGGACATTCGTCACCTATGGCTACACCTTC.

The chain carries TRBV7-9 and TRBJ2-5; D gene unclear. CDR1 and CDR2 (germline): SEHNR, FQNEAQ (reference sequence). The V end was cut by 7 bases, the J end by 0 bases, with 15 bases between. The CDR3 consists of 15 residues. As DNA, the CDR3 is TGTGCCAGCACCTATGGAGCTAGGTACCAAGAGACCCAGTACTTC. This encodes CASTYGARYQETQYF.

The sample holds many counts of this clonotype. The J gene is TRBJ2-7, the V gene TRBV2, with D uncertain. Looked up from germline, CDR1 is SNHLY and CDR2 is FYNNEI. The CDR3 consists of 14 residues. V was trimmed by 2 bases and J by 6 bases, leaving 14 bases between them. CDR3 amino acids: CASSESVPLSEQYF. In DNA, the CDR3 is TGTGCCAGCAGTGAATCGGTTCCCCTCTCCGAGCAGTACTTC.

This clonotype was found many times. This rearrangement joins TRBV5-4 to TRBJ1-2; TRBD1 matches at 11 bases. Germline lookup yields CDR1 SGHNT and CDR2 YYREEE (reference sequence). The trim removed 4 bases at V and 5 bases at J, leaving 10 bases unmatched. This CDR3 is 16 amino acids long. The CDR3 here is CASSRDRGWGGYGYTF. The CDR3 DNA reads TGTGCCAGCAGCCGGGACAGGGGGTGGGGTGGGTATGGCTACACCTTC.

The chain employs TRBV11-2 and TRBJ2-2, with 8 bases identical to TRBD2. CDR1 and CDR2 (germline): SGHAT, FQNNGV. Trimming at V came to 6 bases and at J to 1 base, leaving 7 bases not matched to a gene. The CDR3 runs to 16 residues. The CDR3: CASRGPSGGNTGELFF. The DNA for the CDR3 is TGTGCCAGCAGGGGTCCCAGCGGGGGGAACACCGGGGAGCTGTTTTTT.

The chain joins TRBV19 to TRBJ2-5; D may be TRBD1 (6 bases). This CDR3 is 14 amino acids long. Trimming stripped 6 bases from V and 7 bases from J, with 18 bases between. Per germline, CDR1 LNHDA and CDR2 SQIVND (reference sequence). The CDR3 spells CASSRNRDGGTQYF. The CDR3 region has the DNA TGTGCCAGTAGCAGAAACAGGGACGGCGGGACCCAGTACTTC.

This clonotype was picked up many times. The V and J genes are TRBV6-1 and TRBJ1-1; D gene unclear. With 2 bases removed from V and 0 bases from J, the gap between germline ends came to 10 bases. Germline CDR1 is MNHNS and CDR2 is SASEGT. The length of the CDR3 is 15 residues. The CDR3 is CASSESPSVNTEAFF. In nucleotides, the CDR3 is TGTGCCAGCAGTGAATCTCCTTCGGTGAACACTGAAGCTTTCTTT.

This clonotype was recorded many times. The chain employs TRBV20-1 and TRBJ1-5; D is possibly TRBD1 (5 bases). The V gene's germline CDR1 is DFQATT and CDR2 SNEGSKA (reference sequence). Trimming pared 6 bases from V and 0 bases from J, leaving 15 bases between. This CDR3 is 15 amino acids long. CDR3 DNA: TGCAGTGCCTCAACGGGGGGGTATAGCAATCAGCCCCAGCATTTT. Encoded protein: CSASTGGYSNQPQHF.

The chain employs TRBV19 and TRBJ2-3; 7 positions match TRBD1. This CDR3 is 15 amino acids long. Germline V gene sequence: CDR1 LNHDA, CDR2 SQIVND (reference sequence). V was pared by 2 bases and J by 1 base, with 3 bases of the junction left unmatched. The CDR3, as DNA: TGTGCCAGTAGTATACAGGGGGTGGGCACAGATACGCAGTATTTT. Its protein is CASSIQGVGTDTQYF.

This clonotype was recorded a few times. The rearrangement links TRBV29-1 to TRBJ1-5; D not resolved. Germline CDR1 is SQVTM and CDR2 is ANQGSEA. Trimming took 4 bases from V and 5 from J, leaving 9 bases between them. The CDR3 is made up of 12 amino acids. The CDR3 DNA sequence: TGCAGCGTTGGGAAGAAAGATCAGCCCCAGCATTTT. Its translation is CSVGKKDQPQHF.

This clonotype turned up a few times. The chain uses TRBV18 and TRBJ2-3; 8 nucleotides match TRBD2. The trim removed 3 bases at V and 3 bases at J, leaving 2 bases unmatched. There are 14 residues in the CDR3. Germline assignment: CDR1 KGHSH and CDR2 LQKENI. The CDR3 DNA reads TGTGCCAGCTCACCGGGACTAGGAACAGATACGCAGTATTTT. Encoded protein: CASSPGLGTDTQYF.

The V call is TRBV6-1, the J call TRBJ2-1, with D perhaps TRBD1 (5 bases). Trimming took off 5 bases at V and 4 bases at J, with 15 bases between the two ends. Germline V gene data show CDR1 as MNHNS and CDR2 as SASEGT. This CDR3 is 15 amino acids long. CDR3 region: CASSRDGHSYNEQFF. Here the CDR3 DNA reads TGTGCCAGCAGTCGCGACGGACATTCTTACAATGAGCAGTTCTTC.

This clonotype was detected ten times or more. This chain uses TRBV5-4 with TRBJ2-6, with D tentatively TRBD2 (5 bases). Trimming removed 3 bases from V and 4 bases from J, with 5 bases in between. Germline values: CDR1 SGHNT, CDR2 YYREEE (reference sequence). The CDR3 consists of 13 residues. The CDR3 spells CASSSGGANVLTF. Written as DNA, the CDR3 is TGTGCCAGCAGCTCGGGGGGGGCCAACGTCCTGACTTTC.

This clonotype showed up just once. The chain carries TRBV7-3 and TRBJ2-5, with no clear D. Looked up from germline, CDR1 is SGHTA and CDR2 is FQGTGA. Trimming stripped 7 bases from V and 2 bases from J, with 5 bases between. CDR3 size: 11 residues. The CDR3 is CASKAQETQYF. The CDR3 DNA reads TGTGCCAGCAAGGCGCAAGAGACCCAGTACTTC.

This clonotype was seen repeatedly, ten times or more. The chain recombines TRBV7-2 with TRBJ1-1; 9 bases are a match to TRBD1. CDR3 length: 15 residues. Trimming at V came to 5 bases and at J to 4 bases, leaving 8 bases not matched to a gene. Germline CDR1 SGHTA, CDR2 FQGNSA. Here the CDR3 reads CASSQQGASGTEAFF. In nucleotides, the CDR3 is TGTGCCAGCAGCCAACAGGGGGCGTCGGGCACTGAAGCTTTCTTT.

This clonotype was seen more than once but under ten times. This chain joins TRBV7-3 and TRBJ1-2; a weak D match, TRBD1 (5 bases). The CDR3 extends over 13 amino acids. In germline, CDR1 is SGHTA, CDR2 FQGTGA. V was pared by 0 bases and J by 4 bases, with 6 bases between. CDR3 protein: CASSLTQAYGYTF. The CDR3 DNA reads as TGTGCCAGCAGCTTAACACAGGCCTATGGCTACACCTTC.

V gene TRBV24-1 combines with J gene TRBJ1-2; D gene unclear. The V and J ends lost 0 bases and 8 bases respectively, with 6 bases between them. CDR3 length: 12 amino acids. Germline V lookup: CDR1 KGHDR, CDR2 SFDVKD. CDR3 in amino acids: CATSDLWVGYTF. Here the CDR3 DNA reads TGTGCCACCAGTGATTTGTGGGTCGGCTACACCTTC.

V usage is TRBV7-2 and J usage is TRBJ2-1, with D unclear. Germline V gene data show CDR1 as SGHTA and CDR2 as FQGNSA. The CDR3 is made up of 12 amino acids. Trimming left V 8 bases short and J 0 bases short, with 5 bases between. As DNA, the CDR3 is TGTGCCAGCGCGAGCTCCTACAATGAGCAGTTCTTC. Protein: CASASSYNEQFF.

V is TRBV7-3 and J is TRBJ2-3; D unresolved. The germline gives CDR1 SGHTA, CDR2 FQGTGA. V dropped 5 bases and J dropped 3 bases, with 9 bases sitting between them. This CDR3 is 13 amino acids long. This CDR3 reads CASSQTLTDTQYF. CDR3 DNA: TGTGCCAGCAGCCAAACCCTAACAGATACGCAGTATTTT.

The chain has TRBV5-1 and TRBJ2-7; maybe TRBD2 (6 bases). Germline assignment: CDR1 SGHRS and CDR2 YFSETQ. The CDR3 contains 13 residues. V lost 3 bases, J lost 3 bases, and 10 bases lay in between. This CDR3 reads CASSSGGDYEQYF. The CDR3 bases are TGCGCCAGCAGCTCAGGAGGGGACTACGAGCAGTACTTC.

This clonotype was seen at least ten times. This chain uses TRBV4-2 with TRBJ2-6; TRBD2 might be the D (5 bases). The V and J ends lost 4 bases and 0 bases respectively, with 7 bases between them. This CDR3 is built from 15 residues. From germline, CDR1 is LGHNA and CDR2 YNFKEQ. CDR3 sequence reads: CASSPGSSGANVLTF. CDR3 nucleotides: TGTGCCAGCAGCCCGGGGTCCTCTGGGGCCAACGTCCTGACTTTC.

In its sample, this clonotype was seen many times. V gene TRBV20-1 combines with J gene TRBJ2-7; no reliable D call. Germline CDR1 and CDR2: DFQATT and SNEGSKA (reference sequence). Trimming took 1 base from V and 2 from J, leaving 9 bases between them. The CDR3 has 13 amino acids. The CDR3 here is CSARGGNPYEQYF. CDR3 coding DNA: TGCAGTGCTAGAGGTGGGAATCCCTACGAGCAGTACTTC.

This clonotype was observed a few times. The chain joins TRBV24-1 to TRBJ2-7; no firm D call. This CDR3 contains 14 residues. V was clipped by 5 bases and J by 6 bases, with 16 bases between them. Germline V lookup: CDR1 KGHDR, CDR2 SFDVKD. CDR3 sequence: CATSASLRAAEQYF. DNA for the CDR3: TGTGCCACCAGTGCGTCGCTCCGGGCAGCCGAGCAGTACTTC.

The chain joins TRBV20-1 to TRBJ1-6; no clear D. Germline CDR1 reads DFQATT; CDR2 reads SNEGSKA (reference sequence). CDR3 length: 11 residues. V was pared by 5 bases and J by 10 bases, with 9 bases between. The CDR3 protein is CSARVSSPLHF. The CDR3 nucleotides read TGCAGTGCTCGGGTGAGCTCACCCCTCCACTTT.

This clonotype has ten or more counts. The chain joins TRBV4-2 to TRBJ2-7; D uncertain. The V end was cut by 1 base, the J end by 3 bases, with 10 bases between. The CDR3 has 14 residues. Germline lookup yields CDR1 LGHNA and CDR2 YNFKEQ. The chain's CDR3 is CASSQVGSNYEQYF. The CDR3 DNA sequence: TGTGCCAGCAGCCAAGTCGGCAGCAACTACGAGCAGTACTTC.

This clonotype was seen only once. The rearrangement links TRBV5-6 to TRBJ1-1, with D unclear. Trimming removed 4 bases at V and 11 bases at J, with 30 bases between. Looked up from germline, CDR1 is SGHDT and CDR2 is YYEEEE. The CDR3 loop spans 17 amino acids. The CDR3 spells CASSPFLFGSPHFEAFF. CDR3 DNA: TGTGCCAGCAGCCCGTTCCTCTTCGGGTCCCCTCATTTTGAGGCTTTCTTT.

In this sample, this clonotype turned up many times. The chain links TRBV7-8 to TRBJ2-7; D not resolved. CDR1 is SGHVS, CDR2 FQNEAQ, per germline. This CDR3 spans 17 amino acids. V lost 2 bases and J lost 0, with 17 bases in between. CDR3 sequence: CASSLPPGSRSSYEQYF. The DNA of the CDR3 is TGTGCCAGCAGCTTACCCCCTGGGTCTAGGAGCTCCTACGAGCAGTACTTC.